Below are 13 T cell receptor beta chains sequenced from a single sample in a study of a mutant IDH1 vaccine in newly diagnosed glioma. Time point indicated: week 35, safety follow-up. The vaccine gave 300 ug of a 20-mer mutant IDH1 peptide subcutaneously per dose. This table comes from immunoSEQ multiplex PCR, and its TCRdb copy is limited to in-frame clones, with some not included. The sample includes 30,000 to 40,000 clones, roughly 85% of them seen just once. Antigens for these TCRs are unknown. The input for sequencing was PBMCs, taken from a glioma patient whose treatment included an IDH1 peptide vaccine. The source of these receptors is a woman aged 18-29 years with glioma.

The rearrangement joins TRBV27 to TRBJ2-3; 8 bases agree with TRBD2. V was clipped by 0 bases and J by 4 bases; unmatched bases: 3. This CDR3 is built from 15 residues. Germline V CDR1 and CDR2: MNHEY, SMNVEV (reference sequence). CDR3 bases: TGTGCCAGCAGTTTATCCGGGAGGGCCTCAGATACGCAGTATTTT. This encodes CASSLSGRASDTQYF.

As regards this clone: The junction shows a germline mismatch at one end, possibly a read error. CDR3 region: CASSSNQGRRFHFF. As DNA, the CDR3 is TGTGCCAGTAGTAGCAATCAAGGACGTCGCTTCCATTTTTTT. The chain combines TRBV19 with TRBJ1-1; D unresolved. From germline, CDR1 is LNHDA and CDR2 SQIVND (reference sequence). The CDR3 runs to 14 residues.

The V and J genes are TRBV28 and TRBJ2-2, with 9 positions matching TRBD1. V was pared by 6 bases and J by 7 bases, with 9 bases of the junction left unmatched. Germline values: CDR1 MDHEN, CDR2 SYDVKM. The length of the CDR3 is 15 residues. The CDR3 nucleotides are TGTGCCAGCAGCGAATTCACAGGGGGCGTCGGGGAGCTGTTTTTT. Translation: CASSEFTGGVGELFF.

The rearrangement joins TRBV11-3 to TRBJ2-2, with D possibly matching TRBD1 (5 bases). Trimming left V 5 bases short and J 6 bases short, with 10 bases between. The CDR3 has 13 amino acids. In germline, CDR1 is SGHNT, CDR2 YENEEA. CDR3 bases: TGTGCCAGCAGCCTAGGGGCTTCCGGGGAGCTGTTTTTT. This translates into CASSLGASGELFF. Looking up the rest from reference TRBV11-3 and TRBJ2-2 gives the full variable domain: EAGVVQSPRYKIIEKKQPVAFWCNPISGHNTLYWYLQNLGQGPELLIRYENEEAVDDSQLPKDRFSAERLKGVDSTLKIQPAELGDSAVYLCASSLGASGELFFGEGSRLTVL.

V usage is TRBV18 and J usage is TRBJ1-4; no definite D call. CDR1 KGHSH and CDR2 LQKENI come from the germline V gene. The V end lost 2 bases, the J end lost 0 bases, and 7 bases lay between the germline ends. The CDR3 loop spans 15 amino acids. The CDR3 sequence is CASSPEAPTNEKLFF. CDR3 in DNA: TGTGCCAGCTCACCAGAGGCACCAACTAATGAAAAACTGTTTTTT.

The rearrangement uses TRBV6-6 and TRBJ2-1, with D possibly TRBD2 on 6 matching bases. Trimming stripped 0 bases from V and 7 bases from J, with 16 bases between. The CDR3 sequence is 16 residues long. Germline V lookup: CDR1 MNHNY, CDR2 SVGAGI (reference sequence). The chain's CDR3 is CASSYSNPGLGNEQFF. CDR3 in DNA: TGTGCCAGCAGTTACTCGAATCCGGGACTGGGTAATGAGCAGTTCTTC.

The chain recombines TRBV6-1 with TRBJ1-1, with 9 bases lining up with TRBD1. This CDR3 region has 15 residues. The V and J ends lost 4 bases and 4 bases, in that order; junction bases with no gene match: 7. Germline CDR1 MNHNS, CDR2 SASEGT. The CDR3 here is CASSVETGGGTEAFF. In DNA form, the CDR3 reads TGTGCCAGCAGTGTAGAGACAGGGGGAGGCACTGAAGCTTTCTTT.

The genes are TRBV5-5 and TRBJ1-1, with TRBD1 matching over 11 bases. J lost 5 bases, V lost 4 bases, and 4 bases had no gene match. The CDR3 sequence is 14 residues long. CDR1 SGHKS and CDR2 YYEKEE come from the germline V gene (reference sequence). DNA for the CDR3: TGTGCCAGCAGCGCCGGACAGGGGGCGACTGAAGCTTTCTTT. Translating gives CASSAGQGATEAFF.

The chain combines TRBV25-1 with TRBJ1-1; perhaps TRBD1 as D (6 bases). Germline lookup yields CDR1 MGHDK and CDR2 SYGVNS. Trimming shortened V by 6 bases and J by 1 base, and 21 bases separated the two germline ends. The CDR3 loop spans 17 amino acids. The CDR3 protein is CASRGGANRIKNTEAFF. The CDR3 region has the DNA TGTGCCAGCAGGGGGGGGGCGAACCGAATAAAGAACACTGAAGCTTTCTTT.

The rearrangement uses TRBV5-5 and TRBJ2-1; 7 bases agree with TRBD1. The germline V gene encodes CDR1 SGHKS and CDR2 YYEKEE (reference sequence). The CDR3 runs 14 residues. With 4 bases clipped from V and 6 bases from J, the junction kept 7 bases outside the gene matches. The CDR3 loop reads CASSPNRQGNEQFF. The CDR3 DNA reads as TGTGCCAGCAGCCCCAACCGACAGGGCAATGAGCAGTTCTTC.

The CDR3 reads CASSFGAGDTEAFF. The CDR3 nucleotides read TGTGCCAGCAGCTTTGGAGCCGGGGACACTGAAGCTTTCTTT. The rearrangement links TRBV5-4 to TRBJ1-1; D not resolved. The germline CDR1 and CDR2 sequences are SGHNT and YYREEE (reference sequence). The V end lost 2 bases, the J end lost 3 bases, and 11 bases lay between the germline ends. The CDR3 runs to 14 residues.

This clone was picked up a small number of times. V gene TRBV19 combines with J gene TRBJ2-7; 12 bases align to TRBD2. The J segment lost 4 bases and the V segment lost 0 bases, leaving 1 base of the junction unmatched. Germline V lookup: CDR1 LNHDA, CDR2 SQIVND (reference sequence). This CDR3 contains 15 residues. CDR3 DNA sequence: TGTGCCAGTAGTATAGAGACTAGCGGGAGTTACGAGCAGTACTTC. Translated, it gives CASSIETSGSYEQYF.

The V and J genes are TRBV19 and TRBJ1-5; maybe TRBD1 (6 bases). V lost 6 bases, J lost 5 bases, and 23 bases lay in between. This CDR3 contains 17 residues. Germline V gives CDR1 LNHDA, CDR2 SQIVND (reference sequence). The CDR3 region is CASRYTLRGLRDQPQHF. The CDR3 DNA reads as TGTGCCAGTAGATATACACTCAGGGGATTACGTGATCAGCCCCAGCATTTT.